The entry that follows covers one T cell receptor (beta chain) sequence. Measured with immunoSEQ multiplex PCR; TCRdb has only the in-frame clones, and not every one. The sample consists of some 25,000 clones, 86% of them appearing once. These data are taken from a study of T cells after posttransplantation cyclophosphamide. The CDR3 is 15 residues long. Germline V CDR1 and CDR2: LNHNV, YYDKDF (reference sequence). This TCR was sampled from a woman aged 55 to 70 with a blood cancer, CMV-positive, and with a related stem cell donor. Sequenced material: PBMCs. The rearrangement links TRBV15 to TRBJ2-5; TRBD1 agrees at 8 bases. The DNA end is a closer match to TRBJ2-7, so the J assignment may be wrong. This CDR3 is CATSRRTGSSYEQYF. For the CDR3, the DNA is TGTGCCACCAGCAGAAGGACAGGGTCGTCCTACGAGCAGTACTTC.